These 32 T cell receptor beta chains came from one sample sequenced in a study of T cells after yellow fever vaccination. TCRdb re-called the 5' RACE reads with MiXCR, one entry per CDR3 protein. Among 400,000 or so distinct CDR3 sequences listed, under 14% were seen once. The source material was PBMCs, sampled on the day of the first yellow fever vaccination. The receptor source for this set is a man between 18 and 35 years old who received the YFV17D yellow fever vaccine.

This sequence joins TRBV29-1 and TRBJ1-1; D unresolved. Germline lookup yields CDR1 SQVTM and CDR2 ANQGSEA. The V and J ends lost 6 bases and 4 bases respectively, with 18 bases between them. The CDR3 has 14 residues. CDR3 coding DNA: TGCAGCGTGGCAGTCACCGGGTCTGGCACTGAAGCTTTCTTT. Encoded protein: CSVAVTGSGTEAFF.

The chain joins TRBV6-5 to TRBJ1-5; unclear D gene. The V end lost 8 bases, the J end lost 6 bases, and 5 bases lay between the germline ends. The CDR3 has 10 residues. Germline CDR1 reads MNHEY; CDR2 reads SVGAGI. The CDR3 DNA reads TGTGCCAGCGGAGGTCAGCCCCAGCATTTT. It encodes CASGGQPQHF.

This clonotype has more than one count but fewer than ten. V usage is TRBV7-2 and J usage is TRBJ2-7, with TRBD2 matching 7 bases. Germline V lookup: CDR1 SGHTA, CDR2 FQGNSA. The junction had 6 bases not matched to a gene; V was cut back by 2 bases and J by 2 bases. The CDR3 loop spans 15 amino acids. The CDR3 here is CASSLSLAAAYEQYF. The DNA of the CDR3 is TGTGCCAGCAGCTTAAGTCTAGCGGCCGCCTACGAGCAGTACTTC.

This clonotype has more than one count but fewer than ten. The rearrangement joins TRBV20-1 to TRBJ1-1; 11 nucleotides agree with TRBD1. Per germline, CDR1 DFQATT and CDR2 SNEGSKA (reference sequence). This CDR3 has 15 residues. V dropped 2 bases and J dropped 3; count of bases not matched to a gene: 5. The CDR3 sequence is CSARRRTGGYTEAFF. The CDR3 DNA follows: TGCAGTGCTAGACGGAGGACAGGGGGCTACACTGAAGCTTTCTTT.

The gene calls are TRBV9 and TRBJ2-1; D is perhaps TRBD2 (7 bases). Per the germline V gene, CDR1 is SGDLS and CDR2 is YYNGEE. The V end was cut by 4 bases, the J end by 4 bases, with 15 bases between. The CDR3 covers 15 residues. The DNA for the CDR3 is TGTGCCAGCAGCACCCGGGGGGCCCTTTACAATGAGCAGTTCTTC. Translating gives CASSTRGALYNEQFF. Looking up the rest from reference TRBV9 and TRBJ2-1 gives the full variable domain: DSGVTQTPKHLITATGQRVTLRCSPRSGDLSVYWYQQSLDQGLQFLIQYYNGEERAKGNILERFSAQQFPDLHSELNLSSLELGDSALYFCASSTRGALYNEQFFGPGTRLTVL.

The V gene is TRBV4-2, the J gene TRBJ2-5; the match to TRBD2 covers 12 bases. The CDR3 length is 15 residues. Germline trimming cut 6 bases from V and 6 bases from J; bases unmatched to any gene: 8. Germline-derived CDR1 and CDR2 are LGHNA and YNFKEQ. The CDR3 DNA reads as TGTGCCAGCAGGGACACTAGCGGGGGGTTAAAGACCCAGTACTTC. Its translation: CASRDTSGGLKTQYF.

This clonotype was seen repeatedly, ten times or more. V usage is TRBV6-5 and J usage is TRBJ2-1, with D uncertain. The CDR3 extends over 15 amino acids. Trimming left V 4 bases short and J 0 bases short, with 10 bases between. Germline CDR1 is MNHEY and CDR2 is SVGAGI. The CDR3 DNA reads TGTGCCAGCAGTTGGACCGTGAGCTCCTACAATGAGCAGTTCTTC. It codes for CASSWTVSSYNEQFF.

A few counts support this clonotype. The V call is TRBV11-2, the J call TRBJ1-2; D gene ambiguous. Trimming left V 8 bases short and J 0 bases short, with 7 bases between. In germline, CDR1 is SGHAT, CDR2 FQNNGV. The CDR3 is 12 residues long. DNA for the CDR3: TGTGCCAGCGGAACAGCTAACTATGGCTACACCTTC. Protein sequence: CASGTANYGYTF.

V usage is TRBV4-1 and J usage is TRBJ1-6; D is unclear. The length of the CDR3 is 17 residues. Trimming left V 4 bases short and J 0 bases short, with 13 bases between. Per the germline V gene, CDR1 is MGHRA and CDR2 is YSYEKL. The CDR3 coding sequence is TGCGCCAGCAGCCCAACCAGAGATAGCTCCTATAATTCACCCCTCCACTTT. The encoded protein is CASSPTRDSSYNSPLHF.

This clonotype was observed a few times. V usage is TRBV4-3 and J usage is TRBJ2-6; the D is unclear. The CDR3 is 18 residues long. Trimming left V 4 bases short and J 4 bases short, with 20 bases between. Germline V lookup: CDR1 LGHNA, CDR2 YSLEER. CDR3 sequence reads: CASSRLGGPPSGANVLTF. The CDR3 region has the DNA TGCGCCAGCAGCCGACTGGGTGGGCCGCCCTCCGGGGCCAACGTCCTGACTTTC.

This clonotype has just a few counts. This chain joins TRBV11-2 and TRBJ1-4; D is undetermined. The CDR3 runs to 15 residues. Trimming removed 1 base at V and 4 bases at J, with 10 bases between. Germline V lookup: CDR1 SGHAT, CDR2 FQNNGV. The CDR3 loop reads CASSLVGRFNEKLFF. In DNA form, the CDR3 reads TGTGCCAGCAGCTTAGTCGGACGATTTAATGAAAAACTGTTTTTT.

The chain links TRBV10-3 to TRBJ2-1, with 10 positions matching TRBD2. Germline V lookup: CDR1 ENHRY, CDR2 SYGVKD. This CDR3 is built from 17 residues. V trimming: 3 bases; J trimming: 9 bases; junction bases outside the gene matches: 14. The CDR3 sequence: CAISDSLAGDRFFEQFF. In DNA, the CDR3 is TGTGCCATCAGTGATTCGCTAGCGGGGGATCGGTTCTTTGAGCAGTTCTTC.

The table lists this clonotype with a few counts. The chain links TRBV29-1 to TRBJ2-5; a weak D match, TRBD2 (6 bases). Germline V lookup: CDR1 SQVTM, CDR2 ANQGSEA. This CDR3 is built from 13 residues. Trimming removed 4 bases from V and 1 base from J, with 10 bases in between. CDR3 sequence (DNA): TGCAGCGTTGGGGGGGATGCCCAAGAGACCCAGTACTTC. Translation: CSVGGDAQETQYF.

The chain combines TRBV12-3 or TRBV12-4 with TRBJ2-2, with D uncertain. Trimming left V 3 bases short and J 0 bases short, with 8 bases between. This CDR3 comprises 15 residues. The CDR3 DNA reads TGTGCCAGCAGTTTTCGGGCAGCGAACACCGGGGAGCTGTTTTTT. It is translated as CASSFRAANTGELFF.

This clonotype occurred many times. This sequence joins TRBV6-4 and TRBJ2-3; possibly TRBD2 for D (5 bases). The CDR3 consists of 14 residues. Trimming removed 3 bases at V and 0 bases at J, with 7 bases between. CDR1 is MRHNA, CDR2 SNTAGT, per germline. The DNA for the CDR3 is TGTGCCAGCAGTGAAAGAGGGAGCACAGATACGCAGTATTTT. Translated, it gives CASSERGSTDTQYF.

The genes are TRBV5-1 and TRBJ2-3, with a possible D match to TRBD2 (7 bases). Germline CDR1 reads SGHRS; CDR2 reads YFSETQ. Trimming shortened V by 4 bases and J by 3 bases, and 18 bases separated the two germline ends. The CDR3 contains 16 residues. The CDR3 here is CASSPGGPVGTDTQYF. In DNA form, the CDR3 reads TGCGCCAGCAGCCCGGGGGGCCCCGTTGGAACAGATACGCAGTATTTT.

The sample holds a few counts of this clonotype. This CDR3 is CASSPQGSMEPQHF. In nucleotides, the CDR3 is TGTGCCAGCAGTCCACAGGGTTCGATGGAGCCCCAGCATTTT. The chain carries TRBV12-3 or TRBV12-4 and TRBJ1-5, with D possibly TRBD1 on 6 matching bases. The CDR3 consists of 14 residues. The V end was cut by 5 bases, the J end by 8 bases, with 16 bases between.

The gene calls are TRBV9 and TRBJ2-1; 8 bases are a match to TRBD2. The CDR3 covers 16 residues. Germline CDR1 is SGDLS and CDR2 is YYNGEE. V trimming: 2 bases; J trimming: 4 bases; junction bases outside the gene matches: 8. This chain's CDR3 is CASSVRGGPVYNEQFF. The DNA of the CDR3 is TGTGCCAGCAGCGTCCGCGGGGGGCCGGTTTACAATGAGCAGTTCTTC.

This clonotype was detected many times. The V call is TRBV7-2, the J call TRBJ2-3; 10 bases are shared with TRBD1. The CDR3 is made up of 14 amino acids. Per the germline V gene, CDR1 is SGHTA and CDR2 is FQGNSA. V lost 4 bases and J lost 3; bases outside the gene matches: 1. This chain's CDR3 is CASSWDRGTDTQYF. The CDR3 DNA is TGTGCCAGCAGCTGGGACAGGGGAACAGATACGCAGTATTTT.

In its sample, this clonotype was seen a few times. The chain combines TRBV5-8 with TRBJ2-7, with a weak D call TRBD2 (6 bases). The V end lost 3 bases, the J end lost 0 bases, and 16 bases lay between the germline ends. This CDR3 comprises 16 residues. CDR1 and CDR2 from the germline V gene are SGHTS and YDEGEE. The CDR3 DNA reads as TGTGCCAGCAGCTCGGCGGGGACCGCGAGCTCCTACGAGCAGTACTTC. Protein product: CASSSAGTASSYEQYF.

The CDR3 loop is CASSLDWGPGELFF. CDR3 coding DNA: TGTGCCAGCAGCTTAGACTGGGGCCCTGGGGAGCTGTTTTTT. V and J are TRBV11-2 and TRBJ1-4; D is possibly TRBD1 (5 bases). The end of the DNA aligns better with TRBJ2-2, so the J call may be wrong. The CDR3 has 14 residues. Germline CDR1 and CDR2: SGHAT and FQNNGV.

This clonotype was counted only a few times. The gene calls are TRBV11-2 and TRBJ2-5, with D possibly being TRBD1 or TRBD2 (6 bases each). The CDR3 has 14 amino acids. V was cut by 1 base and J by 5 bases, with 11 bases left in between. The germline CDR1 and CDR2 sequences are SGHAT and FQNNGV. The CDR3 sequence: CASSLAGAGETQYF. In DNA form, the CDR3 reads TGTGCCAGCAGCTTAGCAGGGGCGGGGGAGACCCAGTACTTC.

This clonotype was seen many times. The V call is TRBV5-1, the J call TRBJ1-1, with 11 bases that match TRBD1. The CDR3 covers 14 residues. Germline V gene sequence: CDR1 SGHRS, CDR2 YFSETQ. V shed 4 bases, J shed 11 bases, and the junction held 10 bases outside the gene matches. The CDR3 is CASSPGTGGIGAFF. The CDR3 DNA sequence: TGCGCCAGCAGCCCCGGGACAGGGGGTATTGGGGCTTTCTTT.

The genes are TRBV7-2 and TRBJ2-3; 10 nucleotides line up with TRBD1. CDR3 length: 15 residues. Germline-derived CDR1 and CDR2 are SGHTA and FQGNSA. V was pared by 5 bases and J by 5 bases, with 7 bases of the junction left unmatched. The CDR3: CASSSRQGAIDTQYF. The CDR3, as DNA: TGTGCCAGCAGCAGCCGACAGGGGGCAATAGATACGCAGTATTTT.

This clonotype was seen more than once but under ten times. V and J are TRBV6-5 and TRBJ2-2, with TRBD1 as a possible D gene (7 bases). The germline CDR1 and CDR2 sequences are MNHEY and SVGAGI. This CDR3 region has 16 residues. The ends were cut back, 3 bases at V and 6 bases at J, with 17 bases in the middle. This CDR3 reads CASSYIGAGGSGELFF. In DNA, the CDR3 is TGTGCCAGCAGTTATATCGGGGCAGGGGGGTCCGGGGAGCTGTTTTTT.

The CDR3 DNA follows: TGTGCCAGCAGCCAAGATATGGATCAGCCCCAGCATTTT. Translation gives CASSQDMDQPQHF. This chain uses TRBV3-1 with TRBJ1-5; unclear D gene. The V end lost 0 bases, the J end lost 5 bases, and 5 bases lay between the germline ends. The CDR3 is 13 amino acids. Germline loops: CDR1 LGHDT, CDR2 YNNKEL (reference sequence).

This clonotype was found a few times. V gene TRBV7-3 combines with J gene TRBJ1-3, with TRBD1 matching over 7 bases. The germline CDR1 and CDR2 sequences are SGHTA and FQGTGA. There are 15 residues in the CDR3. The junction had 6 bases not matched to a gene; V was cut back by 5 bases and J by 2 bases. The CDR3 nucleotides read TGTGCCAGCAGCAGACAGGGAGACCCTGGAAACACCATATATTTT. It codes for CASSRQGDPGNTIYF.

This clonotype was seen repeatedly, ten times or more. The rearrangement joins TRBV12-3 or TRBV12-4 to TRBJ2-7; 10 nucleotides agree with TRBD1. V lost 8 bases, J lost 5 bases, and 18 bases stayed unmatched. There are 17 residues in the CDR3. In DNA form, the CDR3 reads TGTGCCAGCGCAAACCGGGGGGTCGGGACAGGGGTACACGAGCAGTACTTC. Translation gives CASANRGVGTGVHEQYF.

V gene TRBV5-1 combines with J gene TRBJ2-3; D not resolved. This CDR3 contains 14 residues. CDR1 and CDR2 from the germline V gene are SGHRS and YFSETQ. V gave up 5 bases and J gave up 2 bases, with 12 bases separating them. CDR3 nucleotides: TGCGCCAGCAGGGACCTTGGGTACACAGATACGCAGTATTTT. Amino acid sequence: CASRDLGYTDTQYF.

There are a few counts of this clonotype. The V call is TRBV12-3 or TRBV12-4, the J call TRBJ1-5; 8 positions agree with TRBD1. The CDR3 extends over 15 amino acids. Germline trimming cut 7 bases from V and 3 bases from J; bases unmatched to any gene: 8. The CDR3 here is CASTLGQGNNQPQHF. In DNA, the CDR3 is TGTGCCAGCACCCTAGGACAGGGCAACAATCAGCCCCAGCATTTT.

The chain combines TRBV6-2 or TRBV6-3 with TRBJ2-5; a weak D match, TRBD2 (6 bases). This CDR3 has 15 amino acids. Germline loops: CDR1 MNHEY, CDR2 SVGEGT. Trimming shortened V by 2 bases and J by 5 bases, and 15 bases separated the two germline ends. CDR3 in DNA: TGTGCCAGCAGTTACCCCCGGGGGATGGGGGAGACCCAGTACTTC. As protein: CASSYPRGMGETQYF.

The genes are TRBV28 and TRBJ2-3; D gene unclear. There are 16 residues in the CDR3. The germline V and J ends were trimmed by 7 bases and 2 bases, with 19 bases remaining between them. Germline CDR1 and CDR2: MDHEN and SYDVKM. The CDR3: CASNPPGLGNTDTQYF. CDR3 DNA sequence: TGTGCCAGCAACCCCCCCGGGCTGGGAAACACAGATACGCAGTATTTT. The whole variable domain, filled in from reference TRBV28 and TRBJ2-3, reads DVKVTQSSRYLVKRTGEKVFLECVQDMDHENMFWYRQDPGLGLRLIYFSYDVKMKEKGDIPEGYSVSREKKERFSLILESASTNQTSMYLCASNPPGLGNTDTQYFGPGTRLTVL.